Listed below are T cell receptor beta chains from one sample, sequenced in a study of blood T cell repertoires in COVID-19. Sequencing was performed with immunoSEQ multiplex PCR; in TCRdb, only in-frame clones are kept and a portion is missing. The sample carries a few hundred thousand clones, 75% to 90% recorded once. Sequenced sample: peripheral blood. These receptors originate from a human donor in a cohort sampled during active COVID-19. Each CDR3 is given with its conserved first and last residue. The D gene is left open where the match is weak. Clone size appears in some rows only: once, few, many, or a class for an expanded clone.

D,J,size,V,CDR3,DNA
TRBD2,TRBJ2-7,.,TRBV6-5,CASSLSGRSDEQYF,TGTGCCAGCAGTTTAAGCGGGAGGAGTGACGAGCAGTACTTC
TRBD2,TRBJ2-3,.,TRBV7-9,CASSRGTSGSSSDTQYF,TGTGCCAGCAGCCGCGGGACTAGCGGGAGTAGTTCAGATACGCAGTATTTT
.,TRBJ2-4,.,TRBV27,CASSLSPQGKNIQYF,TGTGCCAGCAGTTTATCGCCCCAGGGCAAAAACATTCAGTACTTC
TRBD2,TRBJ2-1,.,TRBV29-1,CSETSGRPYNEQFF,TGCAGCGAGACTAGCGGGAGGCCGTACAATGAGCAGTTCTTC
TRBD2,TRBJ2-7,.,TRBV9,CASSPRVGTSGTYEQYF,TGTGCCAGCAGCCCGAGGGTGGGGACTAGCGGCACCTACGAGCAGTACTTC
TRBD1,TRBJ1-5,.,TRBV24-1,CATSEGTGGINQPQHF,TGTGCCACCAGTGAGGGAACAGGGGGCATCAATCAGCCCCAGCATTTT
.,TRBJ2-7,.,TRBV4-3,CASSPKPSSAARGKQYF,TGCGCCAGCAGCCCCAAGCCCTCTAGCGCAGCTCGGGGGAAGCAGTACTTC
TRBD1,TRBJ1-2,.,TRBV5-1,CASSLIQGLGYTF,TGCGCCAGCAGCTTAATACAGGGGCTCGGCTACACCTTC
.,TRBJ2-5,.,TRBV5-8,CASSWRGGALQETQYF,TGTGCCAGCAGCTGGAGGGGGGGCGCGCTCCAAGAGACCCAGTACTTC
TRBD2,TRBJ2-7,.,TRBV3-1/TRBV3-2,CASSQDWTSGRVQYF,TGTGCCAGCAGCCAAGACTGGACTAGCGGGAGGGTGCAGTACTTC
.,TRBJ1-5,.,TRBV29-1,CSVALGGANQPQHF,TGCAGCGTTGCCTTAGGAGGGGCAAATCAGCCCCAGCATTTT
TRBD2,TRBJ2-1,once,TRBV11-2,CASSLGAGVYNEQFF,TGTGCCAGCAGCTTAGGAGCGGGAGTCTACAATGAGCAGTTCTTC
.,TRBJ1-2,.,TRBV1,CTSRDGRFRGYTF,TGCACCAGCAGAGATGGGAGGTTTCGCGGCTACACCTTC
TRBD2,TRBJ2-5,.,TRBV25-1,CASTESGGTPGTQYF,TGTGCCAGCACCGAGAGCGGGGGTACTCCGGGGACCCAGTACTTC
TRBD1,TRBJ2-2,.,TRBV7-2,CASRWTGRNTGELFF,TGTGCCAGCAGATGGACAGGAAGGAACACCGGGGAGCTGTTTTTT
TRBD1,TRBJ1-2,.,TRBV27,CASSFRSGTGVVEYGYTF,TGTGCCAGCAGTTTTAGGTCCGGGACAGGGGTCGTTGAGTATGGCTACACCTTC
.,TRBJ2-5,.,TRBV4-2,CASSQDHRSQETQYF,TGTGCCAGCAGCCAAGATCACCGGAGCCAAGAGACCCAGTACTTC
.,TRBJ1-2,.,TRBV19,CASSEQGGSYTF,TGTGCCAGTAGCGAACAGGGTGGGAGCTACACCTTC
TRBD1,TRBJ1-2,.,TRBV19,CASSRQGAGYGYTF,TGTGCCAGTAGTCGACAGGGGGCAGGGTATGGCTACACCTTC
.,TRBJ1-1,.,TRBV7-8,CASSLGIFENMNTEAFF,TGTGCCAGCAGCTTGGGCATCTTCGAGAACATGAACACTGAAGCTTTCTTT
.,TRBJ1-5,.,TRBV5-3,CARSLDSINQPQHF,TGTGCCAGAAGCTTGGACAGCATCAATCAGCCCCAGCATTTT
.,TRBJ2-7,.,TRBV19,CASSISVDSSYEQYF,TGTGCCAGTAGTATCAGCGTCGATTCTTCCTACGAGCAGTACTTC
.,TRBJ2-7,.,TRBV6-4,CASSDSGRSGASYEQYF,TGTGCCAGCAGTGACTCGGGCCGGTCGGGAGCCTCCTACGAGCAGTACTTC
.,TRBJ1-5,.,TRBV4-1,CASSHKTEVQGLNQPQHF,TGCGCCAGCAGCCACAAGACCGAGGTACAGGGATTGAATCAGCCCCAGCATTTT
.,TRBJ1-2,.,TRBV10-1,CASEDSVNYGYTF,TGCGCCAGCGAAGATAGCGTAAACTATGGCTACACCTTC
.,TRBJ2-1,few,TRBV5-6,CASSFDFSSYNEQFF,TGTGCCAGCAGCTTTGACTTTAGCTCCTACAATGAGCAGTTCTTC
.,TRBJ2-6,.,TRBV28,CASRFGGANVLTF,TGTGCCAGCCGTTTCGGTGGGGCCAACGTCCTGACTTTC
.,TRBJ2-3,.,TRBV5-1,CASSLGGGTDTQYF,TGCGCCAGCAGCTTGGGAGGAGGCACAGATACGCAGTATTTT
TRBD2,TRBJ2-3,.,TRBV24-1,CATSEGTSGSQDTQYF,TGTGCCACCAGTGAGGGGACTAGCGGGAGTCAGGATACGCAGTATTTT
.,TRBJ1-2,.,TRBV20-1,CSASSGINYGYTF,TGCAGTGCTAGTTCGGGGATCAACTATGGCTACACCTTC
.,TRBJ2-3,.,TRBV7-2,CASSARVGSTSTDTQYF,TGTGCCAGCAGCGCTAGAGTCGGATCTACCAGCACAGATACGCAGTATTTT
TRBD1,TRBJ2-7,few,TRBV5-1,CASSTYRGASYEQYF,TGCGCCAGCAGCACCTACAGGGGAGCCTCCTACGAGCAGTACTTC
TRBD1,TRBJ2-7,.,TRBV25-1,CASSENRDSLYEQYF,TGTGCCAGCAGTGAAAACCGGGACAGCCTCTACGAGCAGTACTTC
.,TRBJ1-5,.,TRBV10-3,CAIGKTSYSNQPQHF,TGTGCCATCGGCAAGACATCTTATAGCAATCAGCCCCAGCATTTT
TRBD1,TRBJ2-7,.,TRBV27,CASSYGQGSEQYF,TGTGCCAGCAGTTACGGACAGGGGAGCGAGCAGTACTTC
TRBD2,TRBJ2-3,.,TRBV11-3,CASSLAGPGTSGTDTQYF,TGTGCCAGCAGCTTAGCCGGGCCCGGGACTAGCGGCACAGATACGCAGTATTTT
.,TRBJ1-5,.,TRBV27,CASSLYLRGNQPQHF,TGTGCCAGCAGTTTATATCTTCGGGGGAATCAGCCCCAGCATTTT
TRBD1,TRBJ1-1,few,TRBV19,CASGWGQMNTEAFF,TGTGCCAGCGGATGGGGACAGATGAACACTGAAGCTTTCTTT
.,TRBJ1-5,.,TRBV28,CASSFYLALGRNQPQHF,TGTGCCAGCAGCTTTTATTTGGCCCTAGGCCGCAATCAGCCCCAGCATTTT
TRBD2,TRBJ2-7,once,TRBV20-1,CSASTLAGVGEQYF,TGCAGTGCTAGTACTTTAGCGGGAGTCGGCGAGCAGTACTTC
TRBD2,TRBJ2-1,.,TRBV24-1,CATSRLAGSSPANNEQFF,TGTGCCACCAGCCGACTAGCGGGGAGCAGCCCCGCCAACAATGAGCAGTTCTTC
.,TRBJ1-2,.,TRBV27,CASSPRGGTRYGYTF,TGTGCCAGCAGCCCCCGGGGAGGCACAAGGTATGGCTACACCTTC
.,TRBJ2-7,.,TRBV2,CASSEGGASSYEQYF,TGTGCCAGCAGTGAAGGTGGAGCCAGCTCCTACGAGCAGTACTTC
TRBD2,TRBJ2-3,.,TRBV7-3,CASSSGLAGTDTQYF,TGTGCCAGCAGTTCCGGACTAGCGGGCACAGATACGCAGTATTTT
TRBD2,TRBJ2-1,.,TRBV4-3,CASSLTIAGSYNEQFF,TGCGCCAGCAGCCTCACAATAGCGGGATCCTACAATGAGCAGTTCTTC
TRBD1,TRBJ1-1,.,TRBV5-1,CASSTQWTGEGTEAFF,TGCGCCAGCAGCACCCAATGGACAGGGGAGGGAACTGAAGCTTTCTTT
.,TRBJ1-2,.,TRBV28,CATSPFGREFYGYTF,TGTGCCACTTCTCCGTTCGGGAGAGAGTTCTATGGCTACACCTTC
.,TRBJ1-5,.,TRBV5-6,CASSLVGNQPQHF,TGTGCCAGCAGCTTGGTCGGGAATCAGCCCCAGCATTTT
.,TRBJ2-7,.,TRBV28,CASSLRATYEQYF,TGTGCCAGCAGCTTACGAGCTACCTACGAGCAGTACTTC
TRBD2,TRBJ2-3,.,TRBV27,CASSLLAGGASTDTQYF,TGTGCCAGCAGTTTACTAGCGGGAGGCGCTAGCACAGATACGCAGTATTTT
.,TRBJ2-7,once,TRBV5-1,CASSLEGGKGEQYF,TGCGCCAGCAGCTTGGAAGGGGGTAAAGGCGAGCAGTACTTC
.,TRBJ2-7,.,TRBV5-6,CASASTGSSYEQYF,TGTGCCAGCGCTAGTACCGGGAGCTCCTACGAGCAGTACTTC